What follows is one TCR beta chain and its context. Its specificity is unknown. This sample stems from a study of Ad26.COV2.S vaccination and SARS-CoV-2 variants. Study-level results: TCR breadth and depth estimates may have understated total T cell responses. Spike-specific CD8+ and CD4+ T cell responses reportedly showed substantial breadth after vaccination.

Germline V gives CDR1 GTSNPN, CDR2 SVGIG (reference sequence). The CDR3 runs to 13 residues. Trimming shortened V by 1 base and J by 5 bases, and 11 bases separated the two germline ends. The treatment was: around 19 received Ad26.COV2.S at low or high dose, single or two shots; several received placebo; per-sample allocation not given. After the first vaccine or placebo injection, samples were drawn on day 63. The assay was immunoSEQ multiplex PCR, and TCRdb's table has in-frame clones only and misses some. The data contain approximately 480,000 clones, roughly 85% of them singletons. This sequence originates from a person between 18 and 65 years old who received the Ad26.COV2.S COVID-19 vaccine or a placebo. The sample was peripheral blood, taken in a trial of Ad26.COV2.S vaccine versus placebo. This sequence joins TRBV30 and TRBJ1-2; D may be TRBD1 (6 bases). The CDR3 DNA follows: TGTGCCTGGAGTGCGGACAGAGAATATGGCTACACCTTC. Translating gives CAWSADREYGYTF.